This passage covers 10 T cell receptor beta chains from one sample sequenced in a study of T-cell reconstitution after alpha-beta-depleted transplantation in children. Preparing the TCRbeta library involved the use of unique molecular identifiers. TCRdb reanalysed the PCR reads using MiXCR and keeps one entry per CDR3 protein. The data hold approximately 91,000 distinct CDR3 sequences, with 7% to 10% observed a single time. Sequences were derived from PBMCs from the stem cell graft donor, sampled from the stem cell graft. Receptor source: a human donor who donated a stem cell graft to a child with congenital amegakaryocytic thrombocytopenia.

This clonotype was seen many times. The CDR3 nucleotides read TGTGCCAGCAGTTCCTTTGGCGGGGGGAGAGGTGATACGCAGTATTTT. Protein product: CASSSFGGGRGDTQYF. This chain links TRBV28 with TRBJ2-3; TRBD2 matches 8 bases. The CDR3 covers 16 residues. Germline trimming cut 4 bases from V and 6 bases from J; bases unmatched to any gene: 12. Germline-derived CDR1 and CDR2 are MDHEN and SYDVKM.

A note on this clonotype: The junction differs from germline at one of its ends, possibly a read error. The chain joins TRBV14 to TRBJ2-1; 12 nucleotides match TRBD1. Germline lookup yields CDR1 SGHDN and CDR2 FVKESK. The CDR3 is 17 amino acids. For the CDR3, the DNA is TGTGCCAGCAGCACGTTGAGGGGACAGGGGGCTTACAGTGAGCAGTTCTTC. Protein product: CASSTLRGQGAYSEQFF.

This clonotype showed up just a few times. The chain is built from TRBV7-2 and TRBJ2-7, with no clear D. V was shortened by 4 bases and J by 9 bases, with 13 bases between the two germline ends. The CDR3 is made up of 12 amino acids. CDR1 and CDR2 from the germline V gene are SGHTA and FQGNSA. The CDR3 here is CASSSLGIGQYF. For the CDR3, the DNA is TGTGCCAGCAGCTCTCTAGGAATCGGGCAGTACTTC.

V is TRBV11-2 and J is TRBJ2-2, with D perhaps TRBD2 (6 bases). The length of the CDR3 is 17 residues. Germline V lookup: CDR1 SGHAT, CDR2 FQNNGV. V lost 3 bases, J lost 2 bases, and 16 bases lay in between. The chain's CDR3 is CASSFPGGSGNTGELFF. CDR3 nucleotide sequence: TGTGCCAGCAGCTTTCCCGGGGGAAGTGGTAACACCGGGGAGCTGTTTTTT.

This clonotype was observed at least ten times. The chain joins TRBV5-1 to TRBJ2-7; D not certain. Germline CDR1 and CDR2: SGHRS and YFSETQ. With 1 base removed from V and 5 bases from J, the gap between germline ends came to 10 bases. This CDR3 comprises 13 residues. The CDR3 DNA reads TGCGCCAGCAGCTTGAACGGCGCCAACGAGCAGTACTTC. Translated: CASSLNGANEQYF.

This clonotype was seen more than once but under ten times. V gene TRBV18 combines with J gene TRBJ2-1, with 7 bases that match TRBD1. This CDR3 is built from 19 residues. In germline, CDR1 is KGHSH, CDR2 LQKENI. V shed 1 base, J shed 5 bases, and the junction held 17 bases outside the gene matches. The CDR3 loop reads CASSPRQGKIADYHNEQFF. Here the CDR3 DNA reads TGTGCCAGCTCACCACGACAGGGCAAGATCGCAGACTACCACAATGAGCAGTTCTTC. Together with reference TRBV18 and TRBJ2-1, the CDR3 gives the full variable domain: NAGVMQNPRHLVRRRGQEARLRCSPMKGHSHVYWYRQLPEEGLKFMVYLQKENIIDESGMPKERFSAEFPKEGPSILRIQQVVRGDSAAYFCASSPRQGKIADYHNEQFFGPGTRLTVL.

This clonotype was seen many times. The CDR3 loop reads CASSQGLAGGYNEQFF. In nucleotides, the CDR3 is TGCGCCAGCAGCCAAGGCCTAGCGGGGGGGTACAATGAGCAGTTCTTC. The chain combines TRBV4-1 with TRBJ2-1; 12 positions agree with TRBD2. In germline, CDR1 is MGHRA, CDR2 YSYEKL. The J segment lost 4 bases and the V segment lost 1 base, leaving 2 bases of the junction unmatched. The CDR3 is 16 residues long.

This clonotype has a count of ten or more. This chain links TRBV5-6 with TRBJ1-2; the D gene is possibly TRBD1 (6 bases). CDR3 length: 11 amino acids. Germline-derived CDR1 and CDR2 are SGHDT and YYEEEE. The ends were cut back, 4 bases at V and 6 bases at J, with 7 bases in the middle. The DNA of the CDR3 is TGTGCCAGCAGCCACAGGGATGGCTACACCTTC. Translating gives CASSHRDGYTF.

This clonotype was seen many times. The gene calls are TRBV7-2 and TRBJ2-1; TRBD2 aligns across 10 bases. CDR1 SGHTA and CDR2 FQGNSA come from the germline V gene. CDR3 size: 16 residues. The junction had 7 bases not matched to a gene; V was cut back by 3 bases and J by 5 bases. The CDR3 sequence: CASSLVGGLADNEQFF. The CDR3 DNA is TGTGCCAGCAGCTTGGTTGGAGGACTAGCGGACAATGAGCAGTTCTTC.

This clonotype was detected once. This may arise from a read error, as a much more abundant clone is one base away. V gene TRBV29-1 combines with J gene TRBJ2-7; 11 bases agree with TRBD1. Per germline, CDR1 SQVTM and CDR2 ANQGSEA. V gave up 7 bases and J gave up 3 bases; unmatched junction bases: 11. This CDR3 is 15 amino acids long. CDR3 protein: CSATLRTGGHYEQYF. The CDR3 region has the DNA TGCAGCGCCACCCTGAGGACAGGGGGCCACTACGAGCAGTACTTC.